This T cell receptor (beta chain) is drawn from a study of blood T cell repertoires in COVID-19. The assay was immunoSEQ multiplex PCR, and TCRdb's table has in-frame clones only and misses some. This sample has about 170,000 clones; roughly 91% occur once, and the top ten carry roughly 5%. In Seattle, patients joined the study during active infection and were tracked longitudinally. The CDR3 runs 15 residues. The germline gives CDR1 WNHNN, CDR2 SYGVQD (reference sequence). V lost 5 bases and J lost 5, with 19 bases in between. The specimen sequenced was peripheral blood. This TCR derives from a man between 18 and 29 years old with COVID-19, enrolled during active disease. V gene TRBV10-1 combines with J gene TRBJ2-7, with D possibly being TRBD1 (7 bases). CDR3 loop: CASSHQTGRIDEQYF. The DNA of the CDR3 is TGCGCCAGCAGTCATCAGACAGGGAGGATCGACGAGCAGTACTTC.